These 5 T cell receptor beta chains were all obtained from the same sample, sequenced in a study of regulatory T cells in long-lasting Graves disease. Sample time point: newly diagnosed GD, antithyroid drugs for less than 3 months. The TCR library was made from RNA extracted from PBMCs. Library construction for TCR beta used iRepertoire HTBI primers and Arm-PCR of CDR3 regions. TCRdb re-called the multiplex PCR reads with MiXCR, one entry per CDR3 protein. The table has about 460,000 distinct CDR3 sequences, about 14% seen once; the top ten hold approximately 15%. The same data also went into a second study, on T cells in Graves' hyperthyroidism and ophthalmopathy.

Sequenced material: peripheral blood mononuclear cells (PBMCs), taken at new diagnosis, from a patient treated with antithyroid drugs. These receptors were taken from a woman between 45 and 60 years old with Graves disease.

This clonotype was recorded at least ten times. This chain uses TRBV20-1 with TRBJ1-1; no definite D call. Trimming shortened V by 0 bases and J by 0 bases, and 8 bases separated the two germline ends. The CDR3 loop spans 14 amino acids. The germline V gene encodes CDR1 DFQATT and CDR2 SNEGSKA (reference sequence). The CDR3 reads CSAREPPVNTEAFF. In DNA, the CDR3 is TGCAGTGCTAGAGAGCCTCCAGTGAACACTGAAGCTTTCTTT.

The gene calls are TRBV20-1 and TRBJ2-7; D might be TRBD2 (6 bases). This CDR3 has 16 amino acids. With 0 bases removed from V and 7 bases from J, the gap between germline ends came to 22 bases. In germline, CDR1 is DFQATT, CDR2 SNEGSKA (reference sequence). The DNA for the CDR3 is TGCAGTGCTAGAGATCTACCAGCGGGTTTGATTACGGAGCAGTACTTC. This sequence encodes CSARDLPAGLITEQYF.

The chain carries TRBV27 and TRBJ2-2, with TRBD1 matching 10 bases. Per the germline V gene, CDR1 is MNHEY and CDR2 is SMNVEV (reference sequence). V lost 5 bases to trimming and J lost 1 base; unmatched junction nucleotides: 4. CDR3 length: 16 amino acids. CDR3 residues: CASSPRDRGNTGELFF. The CDR3 bases are TGTGCCAGCAGTCCTAGGGACAGGGGGAACACCGGGGAGCTGTTTTTT.

This clonotype occurred a few times. The V gene is TRBV19, the J gene TRBJ2-7; unclear D gene. CDR1 and CDR2 (germline): LNHDA, SQIVND (reference sequence). The length of the CDR3 is 14 residues. V lost 5 bases and J 2 bases, leaving 13 bases between the germline ends. CDR3 coding DNA: TGTGCCAGTAGTCCCACCCTTGGCCCCTACGAGCAGTACTTC. It translates to CASSPTLGPYEQYF.

This clonotype was seen many times. The genes are TRBV28 and TRBJ2-5, with D tentatively TRBD2 (6 bases). Germline assignment: CDR1 MDHEN and CDR2 SYDVKM. The ends were cut back, 6 bases at V and 4 bases at J, with 27 bases in the middle. This CDR3 region has 18 residues. The chain's CDR3 is CASRLTGTPFPGVETQYF. The CDR3 DNA is TGTGCCAGCAGACTGACCGGGACTCCGTTTCCGGGGGTAGAGACCCAGTACTTC.